The T cell receptor (beta chain) described here comes from a study of blood T cell repertoires in COVID-19. The wider study: The study drew acute and convalescent COVID-19 samples from the United States, Italy and Spain. T cells, B-cell-depleted T cells, or PBMCs provided the cDNA or gDNA that served as material.

In the original analysis: Estimates of nucleated cell counts were drawn from the amplification of reference gene primers. Clones were read by immunoSEQ multiplex PCR, and TCRdb kept only the in-frame ones, dropping some. Clonal size and the V and J genes are those of that table, whereas D and trimming came from the DNA. The sample contains about 110,000 clones, approximately 70% of which appear only once. V was shortened by 9 bases and J by 2 bases, with 30 bases between the two germline ends. The CDR3 extends over 19 amino acids. The germline CDR1 and CDR2 sequences are MGHRA and YSYEKL. Sequenced material: peripheral blood. V gene TRBV4-1 combines with J gene TRBJ2-3; possible D gene TRBD2, 7 bases. The TCR comes from a woman aged 55-70 years with acute or convalescent COVID-19. The CDR3 bases are TGCGCCAGGGATAATGAGGGGGGGTTTAGGGGAAAATACACAGATACGCAGTATTTT. Translating it yields CARDNEGGFRGKYTDTQYF.